These 18 T cell receptor beta chains came from one sample sequenced in a study of T cells after yellow fever vaccination. TCRdb processed the 5' RACE reads anew with MiXCR; each CDR3 protein has one entry. This sample has 300,000 to 350,000 distinct CDR3 sequences, with 3.5% to 4.5% found just once. The specimen comprised PBMCs, sampled 5 days after the yellow fever booster vaccination. These receptor sequences come from a man between 18 and 35 years old who received the YFV17D yellow fever vaccine.

This clonotype was seen many times. V gene TRBV12-3 or TRBV12-4 combines with J gene TRBJ1-1; 7 positions match TRBD1. With V trimmed by 6 bases and J by 4 bases, 8 bases remained unmatched. The CDR3 extends over 14 amino acids. This CDR3 is CASRPRQGGTEAFF. DNA for the CDR3: TGTGCCAGCAGACCTCGACAGGGTGGCACTGAAGCTTTCTTT.

This clonotype came up many times. The rearrangement links TRBV2 to TRBJ1-1; 8 bases line up with TRBD1. CDR1 and CDR2 (germline): SNHLY, FYNNEI. The CDR3 is made up of 14 amino acids. The V segment lost 4 bases and the J segment 1 base; nucleotides outside the gene matches: 2. The chain's CDR3 is CASSVGTGNTEAFF. CDR3 DNA sequence: TGTGCCAGCAGTGTGGGGACAGGGAACACTGAAGCTTTCTTT.

This clonotype was seen more than once but under ten times. CDR3: CASSRGTASNTGELFF. CDR3 DNA: TGTGCCAGCAGCCGCGGGACAGCAAGTAACACCGGGGAGCTGTTTTTT. J is TRBJ2-2 and V is TRBV7-2; D perhaps matches TRBD1 (7 bases). Per the germline V gene, CDR1 is SGHTA and CDR2 is FQGNSA. V shed 5 bases and J shed 2 bases, with 15 bases lying between them. The CDR3 spans 16 residues.

The rearrangement uses TRBV12-5 and TRBJ2-5, with a possible D match to TRBD1 (6 bases). Trimming shortened V by 3 bases and J by 2 bases, and 19 bases separated the two germline ends. This CDR3 has 17 residues. Germline CDR1 reads LGHNT; CDR2 reads FRNRAP. CDR3 amino acids: CASGFPLDRLKQETQYF. The CDR3 DNA reads TGTGCTAGTGGTTTCCCCCTTGACAGGCTTAAACAAGAGACCCAGTACTTC.

The chain combines TRBV20-1 with TRBJ2-7; 8 bases are shared with TRBD2. CDR3 length: 15 amino acids. Germline trimming cut 4 bases from V and 5 bases from J; bases unmatched to any gene: 13. Germline lookup yields CDR1 DFQATT and CDR2 SNEGSKA (reference sequence). The CDR3 region is CSAKALERGGDEQYF. The CDR3 region has the DNA TGCAGTGCTAAGGCCCTAGAACGGGGGGGGGACGAGCAGTACTTC.

This clonotype was detected many times. The chain has TRBV20-1 and TRBJ1-2; D may be TRBD1 (6 bases). The ends were cut back, 5 bases at V and 8 bases at J, with 18 bases in the middle. The CDR3 has 13 amino acids. Germline lookup yields CDR1 DFQATT and CDR2 SNEGSKA (reference sequence). The CDR3 spells CSAPSTGGYGYTF. The CDR3 DNA follows: TGCAGTGCTCCTTCGACAGGTGGATACGGCTACACCTTC.

This clonotype has just a few counts. The chain combines TRBV6-5 with TRBJ1-3; D is unclear. The CDR3 spans 17 residues. CDR1 is MNHEY, CDR2 SVGAGI, per germline. Between the trimmed V and J ends, which lost 5 bases and 0 bases, there was a span of 17 bases. CDR3 sequence (DNA): TGTGCCAGCAGTCCCCCCTTCAGTGTCTACTCTGGAAACACCATATATTTT. It yields the protein CASSPPFSVYSGNTIYF.

This clonotype has more than one count but fewer than ten. The chain has TRBV27 and TRBJ2-1; possible D gene TRBD1, 5 bases. The CDR3 loop spans 14 amino acids. Trimming cost V 5 bases and J 6 bases, with 14 bases left between them. Germline lookup yields CDR1 MNHEY and CDR2 SMNVEV (reference sequence). CDR3: CASSLSGYPNEQFF. The CDR3 DNA follows: TGTGCCAGCAGTCTTTCAGGGTACCCCAATGAGCAGTTCTTC.

Ten or more counts support this clonotype. The chain uses TRBV4-1 and TRBJ1-4; 8 nucleotides line up with TRBD1. Germline trimming cut 4 bases from V and 6 bases from J; bases unmatched to any gene: 7. Germline CDR1 is MGHRA and CDR2 is YSYEKL. The length of the CDR3 is 15 residues. This chain's CDR3 is CASSLRTGSDEKLFF. CDR3 bases: TGCGCCAGCAGCCTTCGGACAGGGTCGGATGAAAAACTGTTTTTT.

The genes are TRBV9 and TRBJ2-3, with D maybe TRBD2 (5 bases). Germline CDR1 is SGDLS and CDR2 is YYNGEE. The CDR3 contains 14 residues. Trimming pared 0 bases from V and 4 bases from J, leaving 9 bases between. The CDR3 protein is CASSVVPGSDTQYF. The CDR3 region has the DNA TGTGCCAGCAGCGTAGTACCGGGGTCAGATACGCAGTATTTT.

This clonotype appeared a few times. The J gene is TRBJ1-6, the V gene TRBV10-3, with 9 nucleotides matching TRBD1. Germline trimming cut 6 bases from V and 8 bases from J; bases unmatched to any gene: 5. This CDR3 contains 14 residues. Per germline, CDR1 ENHRY and CDR2 SYGVKD. CDR3 loop: CAISLDRGYSPLHF. DNA for the CDR3: TGTGCCATCAGCCTAGACAGGGGGTATTCACCCCTCCACTTT.

This clonotype was seen ten or more times. This chain uses TRBV5-1 with TRBJ2-1, with 8 bases lining up with TRBD1. The CDR3 runs to 16 residues. V dropped 4 bases and J dropped 2; count of bases not matched to a gene: 8. Germline CDR1 is SGHRS and CDR2 is YFSETQ. In DNA form, the CDR3 reads TGCGCCAGCAGCCCCCGACAGGGGAGGACCTACAATGAGCAGTTCTTC. This gives the protein CASSPRQGRTYNEQFF.

The table lists this clonotype with a few counts. This chain uses TRBV11-2 with TRBJ1-6; TRBD1 matches 9 bases. CDR1 SGHAT and CDR2 FQNNGV come from the germline V gene. J was trimmed by 3 bases and V by 8 bases; bases with no gene match: 2. The CDR3 has 14 residues. This CDR3 reads CASRTGVYNSPLHF. DNA for the CDR3: TGTGCCAGCCGGACAGGGGTCTATAATTCACCCCTCCACTTT.

This clonotype was seen more than once but under ten times. The chain uses TRBV29-1 and TRBJ2-1, with a tentative D call TRBD2 (6 bases). The germline V gene has CDR1 SQVTM and CDR2 ANQGSEA. This CDR3 has 14 amino acids. Trimming left V 4 bases short and J 9 bases short, with 19 bases between. CDR3 nucleotide sequence: TGCAGCGTTGCGGGCGGGTTCCTGGGGGGTGAGCAGTTCTTC. The encoded protein is CSVAGGFLGGEQFF.

V and J are TRBV6-5 and TRBJ2-7; D is unclear. Trimming pared 4 bases from V and 6 bases from J, leaving 7 bases between. Germline loops: CDR1 MNHEY, CDR2 SVGAGI. This CDR3 contains 11 residues. This chain's CDR3 is CASSSGREQYF. The CDR3 DNA sequence: TGTGCCAGCAGTTCAGGACGCGAGCAGTACTTC.

This clonotype has just a few counts. The rearrangement uses TRBV9 and TRBJ2-5; 10 nucleotides match TRBD2. The CDR3 contains 16 residues. V was clipped by 0 bases and J by 5 bases; unmatched bases: 7. The V gene's germline CDR1 is SGDLS and CDR2 YYNGEE. The CDR3 loop reads CASSVDSGGARETQYF. CDR3 bases: TGTGCCAGCAGCGTAGACAGCGGGGGGGCCCGGGAGACCCAGTACTTC.

The chain recombines TRBV27 with TRBJ2-5; 10 bases are shared with TRBD1. This CDR3 has 14 amino acids. V was pared by 9 bases and J by 3 bases, with 7 bases of the junction left unmatched. CDR1 is MNHEY, CDR2 SMNVEV, per germline (reference sequence). In nucleotides, the CDR3 is TGTGCCAGTCCCGCCGGGACAGGGGAAGAGACCCAGTACTTC. Residues: CASPAGTGEETQYF.

This clonotype was recorded many times. The chain employs TRBV7-2 and TRBJ2-2; no clear D gene. This CDR3 has 16 amino acids. V was trimmed by 2 bases and J by 2 bases, leaving 12 bases between them. Germline V CDR1 and CDR2: SGHTA, FQGNSA. CDR3 nucleotides: TGTGCCAGCAGCTTATTGGCCCGCCGAAACACCGGGGAGCTGTTTTTT. Amino acids: CASSLLARRNTGELFF.